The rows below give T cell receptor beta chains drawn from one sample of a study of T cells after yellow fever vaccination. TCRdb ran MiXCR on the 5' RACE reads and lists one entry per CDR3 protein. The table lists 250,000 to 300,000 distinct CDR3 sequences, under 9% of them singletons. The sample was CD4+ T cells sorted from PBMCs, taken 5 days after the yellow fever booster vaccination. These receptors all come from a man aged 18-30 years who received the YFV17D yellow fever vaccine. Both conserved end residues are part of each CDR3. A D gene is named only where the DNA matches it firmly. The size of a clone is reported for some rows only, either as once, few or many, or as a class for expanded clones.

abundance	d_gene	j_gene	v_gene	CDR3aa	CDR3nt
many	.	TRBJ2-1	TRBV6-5	CASSYTKGGHNEQFF	TGTGCCAGCAGTTACACCAAGGGGGGGCACAATGAGCAGTTCTTC
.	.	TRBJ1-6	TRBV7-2	CASSLEGRATSPLHF	TGTGCCAGCAGCTTAGAGGGACGGGCAACTTCACCCCTCCACTTT
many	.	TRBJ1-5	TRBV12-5	CASGRDGPGPQHF	TGTGCTAGTGGTCGGGACGGACCAGGGCCCCAGCATTTT
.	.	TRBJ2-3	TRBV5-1	CASSLSKGTDTQYF	TGCGCCAGCAGCTTGAGCAAGGGCACAGATACGCAGTATTTT
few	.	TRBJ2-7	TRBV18	CASSPNRDSGEQYF	TGTGCCAGCTCACCGAATAGGGATTCAGGGGAGCAGTACTTC
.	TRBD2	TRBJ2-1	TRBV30	CAWSESRTSGGAYNEQFF	TGTGCCTGGAGCGAGTCGAGGACTAGCGGGGGAGCTTACAATGAGCAGTTCTTC
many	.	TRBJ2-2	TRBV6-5	CASSYSIFPITGELFF	TGTGCCAGCAGTTACTCGATTTTCCCGATTACCGGGGAGCTGTTTTTT
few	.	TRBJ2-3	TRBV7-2	CASSLSREARSQFTDTQYF	TGTGCCAGCAGCTTAAGTCGCGAGGCCCGTAGTCAATTCACAGATACGCAGTATTTT
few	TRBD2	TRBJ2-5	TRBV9	CASSDGLAGGTQETQYF	TGTGCCAGCAGCGACGGACTAGCGGGGGGGACCCAAGAGACCCAGTACTTC
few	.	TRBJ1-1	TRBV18	CASSSTGLNTEAFF	TGTGCCAGCTCATCCACAGGGTTGAACACTGAAGCTTTCTTT
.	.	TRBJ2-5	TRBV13	CASSLYQGQETQYF	TGTGCCAGCAGCTTATACCAGGGCCAAGAGACCCAGTACTTC
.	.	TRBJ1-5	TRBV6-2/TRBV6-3	CASSYLVTEIGPWEQPQHF	TGTGCCAGCAGTTACTTGGTGACGGAAATTGGGCCGTGGGAGCAGCCCCAGCATTTT
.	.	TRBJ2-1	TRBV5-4	CASSSTGFSVNEQFF	TGTGCCAGCAGCTCGACAGGTTTCTCTGTCAATGAGCAGTTCTTC
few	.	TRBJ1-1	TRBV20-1	CSAQWQGAEAFF	TGCAGTGCACAGTGGCAGGGTGCTGAAGCTTTCTTT
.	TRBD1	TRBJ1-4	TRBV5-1	CASSWGQGVTNEKLFF	TGCGCCAGCAGCTGGGGACAGGGGGTCACTAATGAAAAACTGTTTTTT
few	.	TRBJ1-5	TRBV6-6	CASSLGESQPQHF	TGTGCCAGCAGTTTGGGGGAGTCTCAGCCCCAGCATTTT